This TCR beta chain was obtained from a study of shared clonotypes between healthy human individuals. The V and J ends lost 5 bases and 7 bases, in that order; junction bases with no gene match: 15. Per germline, CDR1 SGHTA and CDR2 FQGNSA. The CDR3 contains 16 residues. TCRdb's copy holds only in-frame clones and misses some; the assay was immunoSEQ multiplex PCR. Of over 950,000 clones in the sample, approximately 75% were seen once. This clone was seen more than once but under ten times. J is TRBJ2-7 and V is TRBV7-2, with 9 nucleotides matching TRBD2. The sequence was obtained from a man aged 18 to 29 in good health. Some clones in this sample may be carry-over from other donors' samples. The sample was memory CD4+ T cells from PBMCs. Subset denoted: CD45RA-negative fraction. The CDR3 sequence is CASSQRGGASGKEQYF. The CDR3 DNA reads TGTGCCAGCAGCCAAAGAGGGGGTGCTAGCGGGAAAGAGCAGTACTTC.